This T cell receptor beta chain derives from a study of T cells in Graves' hyperthyroidism and ophthalmopathy. Points on this clonotype: Its antigen is not identified.

The CDR3 is 15 amino acids. Germline V gene lookup returns CDR1 SEHNR and CDR2 FQNEAQ (reference sequence). The J segment lost 13 bases and the V segment lost 4 bases, leaving 10 bases of the junction unmatched. General study results and limits: In the analysis, a 13 V-J model separated ophthalmopathy from stable hyperthyroidism. Blood also showed most of the thyroid clonotypes that were expanded above 0.001.

Uncontrolled infections, other autoimmune diseases, pregnancy or lactation led to exclusion of patients. Diagnoses were made from clinical symptoms, serum measures (thyroxine and TRAb), thyroid ultrasound and orbital computed tomography. Researchers took RNA transcripts and amplified the TCR beta CDR3 regions from them. The study used the HTBI primer set for a first-round RT-PCR of the TCR CDR3. MiXCR, run by TCRdb on the multiplex PCR reads, gives a single entry per CDR3 protein. Altogether 450,000 to 700,000 distinct CDR3 sequences are present, around 45% being singletons, with the ten largest covering roughly 19%.

This receptor was obtained from an adult woman with Graves' disease, either hyperthyroidism or ophthalmopathy (not recorded which). Specimen: peripheral blood or thyroid tissue (not recorded which). This sequence joins TRBV7-9 and TRBJ2-5, with 15 bases fitting TRBD2. Here the CDR3 reads CASSYRGLAGGRRYF. DNA for the CDR3: TGTGCCAGCAGCTACAGAGGACTAGCGGGAGGGCGCCGGTACTTC.